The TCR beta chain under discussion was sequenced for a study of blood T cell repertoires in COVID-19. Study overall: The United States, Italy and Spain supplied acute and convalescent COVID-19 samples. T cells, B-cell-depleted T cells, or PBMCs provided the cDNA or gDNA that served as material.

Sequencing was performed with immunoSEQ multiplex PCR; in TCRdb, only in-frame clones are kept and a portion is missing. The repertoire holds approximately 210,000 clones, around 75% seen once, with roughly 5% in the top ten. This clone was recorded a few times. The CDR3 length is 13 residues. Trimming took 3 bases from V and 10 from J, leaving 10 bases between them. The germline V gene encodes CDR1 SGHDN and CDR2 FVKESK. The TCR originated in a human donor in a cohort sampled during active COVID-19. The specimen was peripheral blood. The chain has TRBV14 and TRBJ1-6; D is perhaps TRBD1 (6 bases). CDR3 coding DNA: TGTGCCAGCAGCCAGGCAGGGGTATCACCCCTCCACTTT. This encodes CASSQAGVSPLHF.